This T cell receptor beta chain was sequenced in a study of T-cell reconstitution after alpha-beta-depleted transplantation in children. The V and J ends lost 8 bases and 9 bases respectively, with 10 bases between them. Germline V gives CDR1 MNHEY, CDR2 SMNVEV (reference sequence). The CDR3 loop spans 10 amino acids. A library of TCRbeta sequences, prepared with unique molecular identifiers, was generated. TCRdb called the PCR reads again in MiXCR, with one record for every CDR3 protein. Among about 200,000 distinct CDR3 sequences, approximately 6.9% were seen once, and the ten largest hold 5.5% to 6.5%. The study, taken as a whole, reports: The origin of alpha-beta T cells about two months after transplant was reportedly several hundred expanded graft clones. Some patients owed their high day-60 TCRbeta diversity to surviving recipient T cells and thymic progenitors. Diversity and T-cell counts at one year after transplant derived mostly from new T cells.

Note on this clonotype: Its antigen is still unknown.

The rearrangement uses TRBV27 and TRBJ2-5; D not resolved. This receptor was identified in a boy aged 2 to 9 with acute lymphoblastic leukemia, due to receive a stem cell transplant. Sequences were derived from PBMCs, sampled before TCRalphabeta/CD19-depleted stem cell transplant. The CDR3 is CASGGPPQYF. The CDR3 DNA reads TGTGCCAGCGGCGGACCACCCCAGTACTTC.